This entry describes one TCR beta chain. This specimen comes from a study of blood T cell repertoires in COVID-19. Background on the study: Specimens from acute and convalescent COVID-19 originated in the United States, Italy and Spain.

Repertoires were generated with immunoSEQ multiplex PCR, while TCRdb's copy carries only in-frame clones and drops some. Of around 100,000 clones in the sample, over 80% were seen once. V was trimmed by 5 bases and J by 3 bases, leaving 11 bases between them. CDR3 length: 13 residues. Germline V gives CDR1 SGHTA, CDR2 FQGNSA. Specimen: peripheral blood. The clonotype originates from a man over 45 with acute or convalescent COVID-19. The genes are TRBV7-2 and TRBJ2-7; D is possibly TRBD1 (5 bases). CDR3 protein: CASSQRRVYEQYF. In DNA, the CDR3 is TGTGCCAGCAGCCAACGCAGGGTCTACGAGCAGTACTTC.